The 23 T cell receptor beta chains given below trace back to one sample, sequenced in a study of CD8 T cells in Susac syndrome. Random-hexamer reverse transcription was applied to about 0.45 to 1 ug RNA. TCRdb re-called the immunoSEQ multiplex PCR reads through MiXCR, storing one row per CDR3 protein. The sample includes nearly 200,000 distinct CDR3 sequences, about 95% of them seen just once. The sequenced material came from CD4+ T cells from PBMCs. These receptors all come from a human donor with multiple sclerosis.

This sequence joins TRBV3-1 and TRBJ2-5; TRBD2 matches at 8 bases. In germline, CDR1 is LGHDT, CDR2 YNNKEL (reference sequence). The CDR3 is made up of 14 amino acids. The V gene end was trimmed by 6 bases and the J gene end by 4 bases; junction bases not matched to a gene: 7. The chain's CDR3 is CASRGSGSVETQYF. Written as DNA, the CDR3 is TGTGCCAGCAGAGGGAGCGGGAGCGTAGAGACCCAGTACTTC.

The CDR3 DNA is TGTGCCAGTAGTTCACAGGGAAGTGGCTACACCTTC. Protein: CASSSQGSGYTF. The chain links TRBV19 to TRBJ1-2, with D maybe TRBD1 (6 bases). Trimming stripped 5 bases from V and 7 bases from J, with 11 bases between. This CDR3 has 12 residues. Germline V gives CDR1 LNHDA, CDR2 SQIVND (reference sequence).

The J gene is TRBJ1-1, the V gene TRBV18; D ambiguous. Germline V gene data show CDR1 as KGHSH and CDR2 as LQKENI. The CDR3 length is 11 residues. V lost 8 bases and J 1 base, leaving 5 bases between the germline ends. The chain's CDR3 is CASGWNTEAFF. In nucleotides, the CDR3 is TGTGCCAGCGGGTGGAACACTGAAGCTTTCTTT.

The chain has TRBV27 and TRBJ2-3; 9 positions agree with TRBD2. Trimming removed 5 bases from V and 6 bases from J; junction bases left unmatched: 15. The CDR3 consists of 17 residues. Germline-derived CDR1 and CDR2 are MNHEY and SMNVEV (reference sequence). CDR3 sequence: CASSPSQRGANMDTQYF. The CDR3 DNA follows: TGTGCCAGCAGTCCGAGCCAGCGGGGGGCCAACATGGATACGCAGTATTTT.

J is TRBJ2-1 and V is TRBV20-1; D remains ambiguous. This CDR3 is built from 12 residues. The V gene's germline CDR1 is DFQATT and CDR2 SNEGSKA (reference sequence). V was pared by 0 bases and J by 7 bases, with 7 bases between. The CDR3 nucleotides read TGCAGTGCTAGAGACCCCCGGAATGAGCAGTTCTTC. Its translation: CSARDPRNEQFF.

V is TRBV5-1 and J is TRBJ2-5; D possibly uses TRBD1 or TRBD2 (5 bases each). The germline V gene encodes CDR1 SGHRS and CDR2 YFSETQ. The CDR3 is made up of 14 amino acids. Trimming took 0 bases from V and 5 from J, leaving 11 bases between them. The CDR3 DNA follows: TGCGCCAGCAGCTTGGTGGACTGGGGGGAGACCCAGTACTTC. Protein product: CASSLVDWGETQYF.

The chain combines TRBV30 with TRBJ1-6; D perhaps matches TRBD1 (6 bases). The CDR3 runs to 15 residues. Deletions cut 3 bases from V and 6 bases from J, with 15 bases between. Germline V gives CDR1 GTSNPN, CDR2 SVGIG (reference sequence). CDR3 sequence (DNA): TGTGCCTGGAGCGCGATGGGGGCCGGTAATTCACCCCTCCACTTT. It translates to CAWSAMGAGNSPLHF.

The gene calls are TRBV18 and TRBJ2-7; D remains unclear. Germline V CDR1 and CDR2: KGHSH, LQKENI. This CDR3 region has 15 residues. V was clipped by 0 bases and J by 6 bases, with 15 bases between them. The chain's CDR3 is CASSPPFGPQGEQYF. In DNA, the CDR3 is TGTGCCAGCTCACCACCGTTCGGGCCCCAAGGCGAGCAGTACTTC.

The chain's CDR3 is CASSLATGATDTQYF. The CDR3 DNA follows: TGTGCCAGCAGCTTAGCGACCGGGGCCACAGATACGCAGTATTTT. The chain is built from TRBV7-9 and TRBJ2-3; D is tentatively TRBD1 or TRBD2 (5 bases each). CDR3 size: 15 residues. Per germline, CDR1 SEHNR and CDR2 FQNEAQ (reference sequence). Deletions cut 0 bases from V and 2 bases from J, with 9 bases between.

The chain is built from TRBV4-1 and TRBJ1-1; 9 bases match TRBD1. Germline V CDR1 and CDR2: MGHRA, YSYEKL. The junction had 7 bases not matched to a gene; V was cut back by 4 bases and J by 4 bases. The CDR3 totals 15 residues. This CDR3 reads CASSRTGDPGTEAFF. The CDR3 nucleotides read TGCGCCAGCAGCCGGACAGGGGACCCGGGCACTGAAGCTTTCTTT.

CDR3 nucleotide sequence: TGCAGCGTAAGGGGTTTGGGCGAGACCCAGTACTTC. Its translation is CSVRGLGETQYF. The J gene is TRBJ2-5, the V gene TRBV29-1, with D possibly being TRBD1 (5 bases). V dropped 6 bases and J dropped 5 bases, with 13 bases sitting between them. The CDR3 length is 12 residues. Germline lookup yields CDR1 SQVTM and CDR2 ANQGSEA.

This clonotype was seen once. Here the CDR3 reads CATSKRGQEKLFF. CDR3 DNA sequence: TGTGCCACCAGCAAGCGGGGCCAGGAAAAACTGTTTTTT. The chain recombines TRBV15 with TRBJ1-4, with a possible D match to TRBD1 (5 bases). With 4 bases removed from V and 8 bases from J, the gap between germline ends came to 11 bases. CDR1 and CDR2 (germline): LNHNV, YYDKDF (reference sequence). This CDR3 spans 13 amino acids.

J is TRBJ1-1 and V is TRBV20-1; D is ambiguous. The CDR3 is 13 amino acids. Trimming removed 6 bases at V and 4 bases at J, with 15 bases between. Looked up from germline, CDR1 is DFQATT and CDR2 is SNEGSKA (reference sequence). CDR3 in amino acids: CSASEFAGTEAFF. The CDR3 bases are TGCAGTGCCTCGGAATTTGCGGGCACTGAAGCTTTCTTT.

V is TRBV7-9 and J is TRBJ1-2, with D tentatively TRBD1 (6 bases). The V gene's germline CDR1 is SEHNR and CDR2 FQNEAQ (reference sequence). The V and J ends lost 2 bases and 3 bases respectively, with 13 bases between them. The CDR3 covers 15 residues. CDR3 nucleotides: TGTGCCAGCAGCTTACATCACAGGGTCGACTATGGCTACACCTTC. Its protein is CASSLHHRVDYGYTF.

The chain recombines TRBV20-1 with TRBJ1-1; no reliable D call. Looked up from germline, CDR1 is DFQATT and CDR2 is SNEGSKA (reference sequence). The CDR3 loop spans 12 amino acids. The germline V and J ends were trimmed by 3 bases and 5 bases, with 10 bases remaining between them. For the CDR3, the DNA is TGCAGTGCTAGGTTCTGGGGTACTGAAGCTTTCTTT. Translation: CSARFWGTEAFF.

The V gene is TRBV15, the J gene TRBJ2-3; TRBD2 matches at 8 bases. The V segment lost 2 bases and the J segment 11 bases; nucleotides outside the gene matches: 3. This CDR3 is built from 12 residues. Germline V gene sequence: CDR1 LNHNV, CDR2 YYDKDF (reference sequence). The CDR3 loop reads CATSRPSGGQYF. The CDR3 DNA sequence: TGTGCCACCAGCAGACCCAGCGGGGGGCAGTATTTT.

The chain employs TRBV7-9 and TRBJ2-7; possible D gene TRBD1, 6 bases. The germline V gene has CDR1 SEHNR and CDR2 FQNEAQ (reference sequence). Between the trimmed V and J ends, which lost 3 bases and 6 bases, there was a span of 15 bases. There are 14 residues in the CDR3. CDR3 bases: TGTGCCAGCAGCTTGAACCAGGGGATCAGCGAGCAGTACTTC. Protein sequence: CASSLNQGISEQYF.

The V gene is TRBV15, the J gene TRBJ2-2; 7 bases line up with TRBD1. The germline V gene has CDR1 LNHNV and CDR2 YYDKDF (reference sequence). Germline trimming cut 3 bases from V and 6 bases from J; bases unmatched to any gene: 10. The CDR3 loop spans 16 amino acids. DNA for the CDR3: TGTGCCACCAGCAGGGATCTTCAGGACAGGCCCGGGGAGCTGTTTTTT. Translating gives CATSRDLQDRPGELFF. Supplemented by reference TRBV15 and TRBJ2-2, the full variable domain reads DAMVIQNPRYQVTQFGKPVTLSCSQTLNHNVMYWYQQKSSQAPKLLFHYYDKDFNNEADTPDNFQSRRPNTSFCFLDIRSPGLGDTAMYLCATSRDLQDRPGELFFGEGSRLTVL.

This clonotype was seen just once. The chain couples TRBV7-3 to TRBJ1-3, with 10 bases lining up with TRBD1. Looked up from germline, CDR1 is SGHTA and CDR2 is FQGTGA. This CDR3 spans 14 amino acids. J was trimmed by 6 bases and V by 6 bases; bases with no gene match: 5. The CDR3 DNA sequence: TGTGCCAGCAGTCCTGGGACAGGGGAAAACACCATATATTTT. Protein product: CASSPGTGENTIYF.

The chain carries TRBV29-1 and TRBJ1-2; no reliable D call. CDR3 size: 11 residues. Per germline, CDR1 SQVTM and CDR2 ANQGSEA. Trimming took 4 bases from V and 3 from J, leaving 6 bases between them. The CDR3 nucleotides read TGCAGCGTTGGGTCGGACTATGGCTACACCTTC. It specifies CSVGSDYGYTF.

The genes are TRBV7-9 and TRBJ2-7; possibly TRBD2 for D (5 bases). Trimming removed 2 bases at V and 5 bases at J, with 10 bases between. The CDR3 runs to 13 residues. Looked up from germline, CDR1 is SEHNR and CDR2 is FQNEAQ (reference sequence). The CDR3 reads CASSLPAADEQYF. The CDR3 DNA follows: TGTGCCAGCAGCTTACCAGCAGCGGACGAGCAGTACTTC.

The CDR3 DNA sequence: TGCAGTGCTACCAGGTTCGGGGGTCACGAGCAGTACTTC. The encoded protein is CSATRFGGHEQYF. The V and J genes are TRBV20-1 and TRBJ2-7; tentative D call: TRBD2 (6 bases). This CDR3 has 13 amino acids. Germline V gene lookup returns CDR1 DFQATT and CDR2 SNEGSKA (reference sequence). Trimming stripped 4 bases from V and 5 bases from J, with 15 bases between.

The chain is built from TRBV20-1 and TRBJ2-3; D gene uncertain. CDR1 and CDR2 (germline): DFQATT, SNEGSKA (reference sequence). V gave up 5 bases and J gave up 3 bases, with 15 bases separating them. This CDR3 comprises 14 residues. The CDR3 DNA reads TGCAGTGCTCACTCCTCGTTCCAGACAGATACGCAGTATTTT. Protein product: CSAHSSFQTDTQYF.